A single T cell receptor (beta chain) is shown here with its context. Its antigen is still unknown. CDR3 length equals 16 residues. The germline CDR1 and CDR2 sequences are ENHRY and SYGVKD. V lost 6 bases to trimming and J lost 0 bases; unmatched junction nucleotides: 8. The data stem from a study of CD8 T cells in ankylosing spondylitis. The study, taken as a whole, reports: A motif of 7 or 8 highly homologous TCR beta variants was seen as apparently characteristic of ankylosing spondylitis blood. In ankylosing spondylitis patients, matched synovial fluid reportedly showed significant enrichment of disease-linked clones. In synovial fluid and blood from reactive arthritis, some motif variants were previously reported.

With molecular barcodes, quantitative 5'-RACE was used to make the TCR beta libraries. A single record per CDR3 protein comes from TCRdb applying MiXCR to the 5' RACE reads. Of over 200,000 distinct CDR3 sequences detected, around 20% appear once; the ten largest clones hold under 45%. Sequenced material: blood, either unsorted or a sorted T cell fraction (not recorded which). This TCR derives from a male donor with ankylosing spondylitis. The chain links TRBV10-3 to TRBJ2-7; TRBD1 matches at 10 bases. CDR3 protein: CAISDGTGASSYEQYF. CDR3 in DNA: TGTGCCATCAGCGACGGGACAGGGGCGAGCTCCTACGAGCAGTACTTC.